This T cell receptor beta chain appears in the sequencing data of a study of radiotherapy plus CTLA-4 blockade in lung cancer. Study context: Objective responses were seen in 15% to 20% of patients, disease control in over 25%.

Findings of the study overall: Expansion of tumor-derived TCR clones was observed in blood after radiotherapy plus ipilimumab.

CDR3 length: 16 amino acids. The V end was cut by 4 bases, the J end by 6 bases, with 19 bases between. The V gene's germline CDR1 is MNHNS and CDR2 SASEGT. Generated by immunoSEQ multiplex PCR, the TCRdb table keeps only in-frame clones and is missing some. This sample has 95,000 to 150,000 clones, with about 87% found just once. In regard to this clone: Its cognate antigen is unknown.

Participants had chemo-refractory metastatic non-small-cell lung cancer and were treated with focal radiation plus ipilimumab CTLA-4 blockade. This chain uses TRBV6-1 with TRBJ2-1; unclear D gene. The receptor's source is a human donor with non-small cell lung cancer that progressed on radiotherapy plus ipilimumab. The sample here was peripheral blood, taken from a patient treated with radiotherapy plus ipilimumab. Here the CDR3 DNA reads TGTGCCAGCAGTGGGCCTCTGGGAAGACAATTCAATGAGCAGTTCTTC. Its protein product is CASSGPLGRQFNEQFF.